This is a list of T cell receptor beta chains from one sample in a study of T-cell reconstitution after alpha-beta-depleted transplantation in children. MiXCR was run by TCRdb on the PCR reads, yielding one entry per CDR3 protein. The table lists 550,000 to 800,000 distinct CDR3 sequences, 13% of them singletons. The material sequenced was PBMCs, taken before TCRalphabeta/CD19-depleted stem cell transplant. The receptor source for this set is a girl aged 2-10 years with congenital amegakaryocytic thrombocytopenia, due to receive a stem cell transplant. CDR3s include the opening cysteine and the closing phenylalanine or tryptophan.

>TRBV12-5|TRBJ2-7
CASGLAYFGRPNEQYF
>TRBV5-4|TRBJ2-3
CAGKVAGRTDTQYF
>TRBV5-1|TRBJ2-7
CASSLALPWVDEQYF
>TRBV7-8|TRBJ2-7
CASSSLAGGYEQYF
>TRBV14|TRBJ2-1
CASSQALYKYNEQFF
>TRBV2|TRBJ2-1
CASKGPFSYNEQFF
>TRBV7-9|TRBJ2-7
CASSSPGTGVSYEQYF
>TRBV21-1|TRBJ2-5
CASSKEREETQYF
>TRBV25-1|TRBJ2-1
CASSELSPASGSHEQFF
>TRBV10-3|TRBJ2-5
CAIWAGPPRETQYF
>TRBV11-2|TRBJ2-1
CASSHGLAGGGEQFF
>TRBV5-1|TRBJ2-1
CASSLGGGMNEQFF
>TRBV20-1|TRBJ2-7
CSARDYPRGQTYEQYF
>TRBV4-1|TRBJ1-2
CASSQDRRQPYGYTF
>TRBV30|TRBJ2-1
CAWSDPTSGATPYNEQFF
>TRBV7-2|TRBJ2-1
CASDFPGTPQYNEQFF
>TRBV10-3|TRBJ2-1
CATLVGAGEHNEQFF
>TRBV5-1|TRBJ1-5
CASSPDRGQPQHF
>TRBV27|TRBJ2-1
CASSPKVPNGEQFF
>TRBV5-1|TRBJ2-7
CASRRSGDYYEQYF
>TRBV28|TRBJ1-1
CASSPRMRGGSTEAFF
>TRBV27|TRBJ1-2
CASSLLPGDGYTF
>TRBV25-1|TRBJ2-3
CASSEFTPGDTQYF
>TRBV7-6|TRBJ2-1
CASSLDRDNEQFF
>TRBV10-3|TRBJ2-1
CAISESKGLAGFINEQFF
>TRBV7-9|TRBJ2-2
CASSSSGQGPGELFF
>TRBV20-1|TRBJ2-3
CSATSGGGDTQYF
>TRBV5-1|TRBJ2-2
CASSLPPGGTGELFF
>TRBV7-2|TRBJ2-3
CASSFDQDTDTQYF
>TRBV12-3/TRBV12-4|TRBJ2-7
CASSLGSQIVYEQYF
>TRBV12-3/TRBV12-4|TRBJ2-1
CASSFRGVNYNEQFF
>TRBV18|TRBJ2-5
CASSPPVTAQETQYF
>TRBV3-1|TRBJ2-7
CASTAPGGYEQYF
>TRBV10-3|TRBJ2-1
CAITKEVGQGFDEQFF
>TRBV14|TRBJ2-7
CASSQESNSFCYEQYF
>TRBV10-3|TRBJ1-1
CAIGTGTRGEAFF
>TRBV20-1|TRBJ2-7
CSARAGTSGLDEQYF
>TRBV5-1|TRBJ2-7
CASSLAAGSYEQYF
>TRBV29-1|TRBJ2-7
CSVGDSVDLSYEQYF
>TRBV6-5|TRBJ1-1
CASSYVETSTEAFF
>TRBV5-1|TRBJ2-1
CASSLGLAEINEQFF
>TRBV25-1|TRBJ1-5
CASSPGAGDGQPQHF